The subject of this entry is one T cell receptor (beta chain). Its specificity is not known. This CDR3 is built from 13 residues. CDR1 and CDR2 (germline): SGHDT, YYEEEE. Trimming removed 4 bases at V and 5 bases at J, with 10 bases between. This specimen comes from a study of T cells after yellow fever vaccination. Study observations and caveats: Repertoires obtained by FACS sorting could include abundant clonotypes that entered as contaminants from the bulk population.

The TCR cDNA carried a universal primer site and UMIs from 5'RACE template switching. TCRdb re-called the 5' RACE reads with MiXCR, one entry per CDR3 protein. The sample records hundreds of thousands of distinct CDR3 sequences, about 13% being singletons. This specimen was PBMCs, taken on the day of the yellow fever booster vaccination. The TCR originated in a man aged 30 to 45 who received the YFV17D yellow fever vaccine. The genes are TRBV5-6 and TRBJ2-1, with D perhaps being TRBD1 or TRBD2 (5 bases each). The CDR3 nucleotides read TGTGCCAGCAGCCGGGGACCGAACAATGAGCAGTTCTTC. Translating gives CASSRGPNNEQFF.